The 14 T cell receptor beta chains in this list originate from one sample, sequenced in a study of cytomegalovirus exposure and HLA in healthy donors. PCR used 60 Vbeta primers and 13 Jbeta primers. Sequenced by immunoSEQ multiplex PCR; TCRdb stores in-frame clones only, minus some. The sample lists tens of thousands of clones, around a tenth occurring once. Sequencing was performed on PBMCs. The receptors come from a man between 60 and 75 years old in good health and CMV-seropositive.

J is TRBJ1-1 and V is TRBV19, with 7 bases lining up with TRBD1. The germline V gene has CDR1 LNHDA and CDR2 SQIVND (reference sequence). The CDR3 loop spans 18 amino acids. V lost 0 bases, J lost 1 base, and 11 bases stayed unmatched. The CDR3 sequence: CASSIDEGAPTANTEAFF. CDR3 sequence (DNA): TGTGCCAGTAGTATAGATGAGGGGGCTCCGACTGCGAACACTGAAGCTTTCTTT. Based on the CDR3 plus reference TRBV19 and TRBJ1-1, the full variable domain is DGGITQSPKYLFRKEGQNVTLSCEQNLNHDAMYWYRQDPGQGLRLIYYSQIVNDFQKGDIAEGYSVSREKKESFPLTVTSAQKNPTAFYLCASSIDEGAPTANTEAFFGQGTRLTVV.

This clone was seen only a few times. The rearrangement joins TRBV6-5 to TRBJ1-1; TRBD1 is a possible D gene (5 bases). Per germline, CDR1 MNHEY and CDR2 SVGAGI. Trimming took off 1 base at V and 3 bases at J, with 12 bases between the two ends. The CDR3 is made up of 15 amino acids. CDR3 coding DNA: TGTGCCAGCAGTTACTGGGGCCGGATGGACACTGAAGCTTTCTTT. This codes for CASSYWGRMDTEAFF.

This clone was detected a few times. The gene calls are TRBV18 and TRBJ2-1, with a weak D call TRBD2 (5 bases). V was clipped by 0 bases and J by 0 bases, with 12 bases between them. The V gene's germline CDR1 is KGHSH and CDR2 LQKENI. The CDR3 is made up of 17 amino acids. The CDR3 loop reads CASSPPNQAVSYNEQFF. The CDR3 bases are TGTGCCAGCTCACCACCGAATCAAGCGGTCTCCTACAATGAGCAGTTCTTC.

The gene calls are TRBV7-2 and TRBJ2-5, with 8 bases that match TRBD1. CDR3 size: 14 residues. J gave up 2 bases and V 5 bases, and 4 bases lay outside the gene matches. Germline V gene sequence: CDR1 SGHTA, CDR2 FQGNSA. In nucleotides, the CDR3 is TGTGCCAGCAGCCGCGACAGGGGACAAGAGACCCAGTACTTC. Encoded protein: CASSRDRGQETQYF.

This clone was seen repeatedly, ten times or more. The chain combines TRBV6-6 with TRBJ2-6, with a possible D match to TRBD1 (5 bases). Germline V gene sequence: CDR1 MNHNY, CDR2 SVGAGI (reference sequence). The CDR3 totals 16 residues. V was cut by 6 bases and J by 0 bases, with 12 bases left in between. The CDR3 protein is CASSDQGSSGANVLTF. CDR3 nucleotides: TGTGCCAGCAGCGACCAGGGATCCTCTGGGGCCAACGTCCTGACTTTC.

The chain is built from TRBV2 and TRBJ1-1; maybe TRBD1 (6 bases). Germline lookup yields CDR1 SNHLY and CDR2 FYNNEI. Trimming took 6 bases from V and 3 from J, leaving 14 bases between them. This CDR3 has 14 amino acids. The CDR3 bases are TGTGCCAGCAGCCAACAGGGTACTTACACTGAAGCTTTCTTT. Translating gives CASSQQGTYTEAFF.

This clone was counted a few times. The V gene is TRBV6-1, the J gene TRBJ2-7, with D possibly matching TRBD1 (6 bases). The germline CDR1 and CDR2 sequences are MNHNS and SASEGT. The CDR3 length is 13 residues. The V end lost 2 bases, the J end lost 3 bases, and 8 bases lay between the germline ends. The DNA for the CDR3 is TGTGCCAGCAGTGAAAAACAGGGCTACGAGCAGTACGTC. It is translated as CASSEKQGYEQYV.

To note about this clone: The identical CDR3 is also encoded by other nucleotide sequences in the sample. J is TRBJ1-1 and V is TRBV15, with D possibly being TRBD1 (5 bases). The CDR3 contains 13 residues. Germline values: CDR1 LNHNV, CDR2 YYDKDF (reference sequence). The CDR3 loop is CATSLTGNTEAFF. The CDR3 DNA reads TGTGCTACAAGCCTTACAGGGAACACTGAAGCTTTCTTT.

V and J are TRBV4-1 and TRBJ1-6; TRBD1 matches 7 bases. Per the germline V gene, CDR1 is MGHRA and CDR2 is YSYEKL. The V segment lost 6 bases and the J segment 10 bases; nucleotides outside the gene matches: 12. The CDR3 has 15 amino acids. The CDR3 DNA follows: TGCGCCAGCAGTCGAGGACAGGAGGCCGAATCACCCCTCCACTTT. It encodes CASSRGQEAESPLHF.

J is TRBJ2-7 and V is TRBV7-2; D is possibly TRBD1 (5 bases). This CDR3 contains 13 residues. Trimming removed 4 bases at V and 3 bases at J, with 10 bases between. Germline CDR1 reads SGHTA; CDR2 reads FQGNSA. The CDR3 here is CASSSQTVYEQYF. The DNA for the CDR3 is TGTGCCAGCAGCTCTCAGACAGTCTACGAGCAGTACTTC.

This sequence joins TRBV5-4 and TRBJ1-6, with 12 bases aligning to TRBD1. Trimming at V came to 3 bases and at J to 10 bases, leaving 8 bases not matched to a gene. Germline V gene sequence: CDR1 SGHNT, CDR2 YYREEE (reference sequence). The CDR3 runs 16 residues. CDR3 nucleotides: TGTGCCAGCAGCTCGGAAGCCGGGACAGGGGGCTCACCCCTCCACTTT. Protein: CASSSEAGTGGSPLHF.

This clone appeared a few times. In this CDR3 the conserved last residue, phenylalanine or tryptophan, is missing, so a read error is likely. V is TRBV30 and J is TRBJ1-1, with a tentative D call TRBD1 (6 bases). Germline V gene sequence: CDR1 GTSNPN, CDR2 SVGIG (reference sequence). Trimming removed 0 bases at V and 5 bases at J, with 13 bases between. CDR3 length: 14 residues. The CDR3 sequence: CAWSVSGTQTEAFL. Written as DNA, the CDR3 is TGTGCCTGGAGTGTATCGGGGACACAAACTGAAGCTTTCTTG.

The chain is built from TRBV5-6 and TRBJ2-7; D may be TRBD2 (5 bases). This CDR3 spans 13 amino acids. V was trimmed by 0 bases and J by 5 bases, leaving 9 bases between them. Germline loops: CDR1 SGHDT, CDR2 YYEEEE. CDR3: CASSLGREDEQYF. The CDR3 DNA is TGTGCCAGCAGCTTGGGCCGGGAAGACGAGCAGTACTTC.

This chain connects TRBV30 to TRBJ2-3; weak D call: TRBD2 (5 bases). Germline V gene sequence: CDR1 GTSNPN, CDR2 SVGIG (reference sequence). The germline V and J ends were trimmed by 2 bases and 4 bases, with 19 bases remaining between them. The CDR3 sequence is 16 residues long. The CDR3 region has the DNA TGTGCCTGGAGTCCCCCCGCCTCGGGAAGGGCAGATACGCAGTATTTT. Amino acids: CAWSPPASGRADTQYF.